These T cell receptor beta chains were read from a single sample in a study of T cell responses to AZD1222 COVID-19 vaccine. Clones were sequenced by immunoSEQ multiplex PCR, and TCRdb holds only the in-frame ones, with some missing. The sample lists 100,000 to 130,000 clones, about 90% occurring once. The sample here was peripheral blood, taken 28 days after the second AZD1222 dose. These receptors came from an adult who received the AZD1222 COVID-19 vaccine. Both conserved end residues are part of each CDR3.

J: TRBJ1-1; V: TRBV10-3; CDR3: CAISLTGTGGSRLNTEAFF
J: TRBJ1-3; V: TRBV24-1; CDR3: CATSDPLEGQGNTIYF
J: TRBJ1-1; V: TRBV3-1/TRBV3-2; CDR3: CASRDRGNTEAFF
J: TRBJ2-5; V: TRBV4-1; CDR3: CASSQAGQGGETQYF
J: TRBJ2-7; V: TRBV5-5; CDR3: CASSLAFGSSYEQYF
J: TRBJ2-1; V: TRBV6-5; CDR3: CASSWTGGSYNEQFF
J: TRBJ1-6; V: TRBV7-2; CDR3: CASTHNPGVLDSPLHF
J: TRBJ1-2; V: TRBV7-6; CDR3: CASSLALSHGYTF
J: TRBJ1-1; V: TRBV7-2; CDR3: CASSTYGHTEAFF
J: TRBJ1-6; V: TRBV4-2; CDR3: CASSQPGQGILDNSPLHF
J: TRBJ1-1; V: TRBV18; CDR3: CASSPGRQENTEAFF
J: TRBJ1-1; V: TRBV7-2; CDR3: CASSSGGRGTEAFF
J: TRBJ2-3; V: TRBV7-9; CDR3: CASSYRDPDTQYF
J: TRBJ1-2; V: TRBV15; CDR3: CATSRDRGSGYTF
J: TRBJ1-3; V: TRBV6-1; CDR3: CASTDLNTIYF
J: TRBJ1-5; V: TRBV2; CDR3: CASSREGLVNQPQHF
J: TRBJ1-5; V: TRBV6-5; CDR3: CASILGLYSNQPQHF
J: TRBJ2-5; V: TRBV3-1/TRBV3-2; CDR3: CASSQGQGQETQYF
J: TRBJ2-3; V: TRBV7-2; CDR3: CASSSGSLSTDTQYF
J: TRBJ2-3; V: TRBV7-9; CDR3: CASSLARLAGATDTQYF
J: TRBJ2-7; V: TRBV3-1/TRBV3-2; CDR3: CASSLQRGSSYEQYF
J: TRBJ1-3; V: TRBV9; CDR3: CASSVGGGTGNTIYF
J: TRBJ1-4; V: TRBV2; CDR3: CASRPLWQSNEKLFF
J: TRBJ2-3; V: TRBV5-1; CDR3: CASTNTSALVTDTQYF
J: TRBJ1-4; V: TRBV28; CDR3: CASIRSPPRATNEKLFF
J: TRBJ1-6; V: TRBV5-6; CDR3: CASSRTGVGSPLHF
J: TRBJ1-1; V: TRBV6-5; CDR3: CASGNTVLNTEAFF
J: TRBJ1-3; V: TRBV10-3; CDR3: CAISDLAASGNTIYF
J: TRBJ1-5; V: TRBV5-6; CDR3: CASSLGGGNQPQHF
J: TRBJ1-1; V: TRBV10-3; CDR3: CAISERELNTEAFF
J: TRBJ2-3; V: TRBV9; CDR3: CASSPRLDTQYF
J: TRBJ1-2; V: TRBV5-4; CDR3: CASSLGSGINYGYTF
J: TRBJ1-2; V: TRBV7-9; CDR3: CASSFGPGTGRGYTF
J: TRBJ2-6; V: TRBV15; CDR3: CATSSRQGLGGANVLTF
J: TRBJ2-7; V: TRBV5-1; CDR3: CASSAMGTGSSYEQYF
J: TRBJ1-3; V: TRBV5-8; CDR3: CASSLRPGRSSGNTIYF
J: TRBJ2-7; V: TRBV4-1; CDR3: CASSQDPRDGGAFYEQYF
J: TRBJ1-5; V: TRBV5-8; CDR3: CASSSQGYSNQPQHF
J: TRBJ2-5; V: TRBV2; CDR3: CASSEVETQYF
J: TRBJ1-5; V: TRBV19; CDR3: CASSIEGGGRQPQHF
J: TRBJ1-2; V: TRBV6-1; CDR3: CASSESLGYTF
J: TRBJ1-3; V: TRBV27; CDR3: CASSITGGHTIYF